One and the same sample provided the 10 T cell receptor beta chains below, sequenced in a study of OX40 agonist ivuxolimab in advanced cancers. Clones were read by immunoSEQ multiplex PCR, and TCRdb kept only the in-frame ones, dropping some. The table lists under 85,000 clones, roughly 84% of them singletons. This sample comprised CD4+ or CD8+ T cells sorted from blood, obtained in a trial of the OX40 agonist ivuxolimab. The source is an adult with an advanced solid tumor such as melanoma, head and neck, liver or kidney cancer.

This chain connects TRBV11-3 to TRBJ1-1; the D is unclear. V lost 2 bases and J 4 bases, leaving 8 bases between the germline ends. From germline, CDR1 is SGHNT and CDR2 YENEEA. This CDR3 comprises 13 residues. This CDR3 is CASSLFGGTEAFF. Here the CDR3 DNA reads TGTGCCAGCAGCTTATTTGGTGGCACTGAAGCTTTCTTT.

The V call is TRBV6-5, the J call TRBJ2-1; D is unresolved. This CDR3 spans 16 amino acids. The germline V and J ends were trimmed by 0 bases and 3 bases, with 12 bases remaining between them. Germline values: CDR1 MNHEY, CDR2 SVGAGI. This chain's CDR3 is CASSYSPRVDYNEQFF. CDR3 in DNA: TGTGCCAGCAGTTACTCCCCCCGGGTGGACTACAATGAGCAGTTCTTC.

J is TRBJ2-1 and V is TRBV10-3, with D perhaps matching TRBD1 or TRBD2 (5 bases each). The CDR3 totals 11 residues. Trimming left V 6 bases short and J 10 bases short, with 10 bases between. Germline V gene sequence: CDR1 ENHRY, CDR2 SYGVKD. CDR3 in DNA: TGTGCCATCAGAGGGGAGTCCGAGCAGTTCTTC. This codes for CAIRGESEQFF.

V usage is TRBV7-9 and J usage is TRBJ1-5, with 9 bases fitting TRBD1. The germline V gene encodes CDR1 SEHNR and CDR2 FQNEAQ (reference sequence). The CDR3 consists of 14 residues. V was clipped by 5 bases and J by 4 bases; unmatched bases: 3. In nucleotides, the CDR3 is TGTGCCAGCAGCCGAGGACAGGGGAATCAGCCCCAGCATTTT. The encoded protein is CASSRGQGNQPQHF.

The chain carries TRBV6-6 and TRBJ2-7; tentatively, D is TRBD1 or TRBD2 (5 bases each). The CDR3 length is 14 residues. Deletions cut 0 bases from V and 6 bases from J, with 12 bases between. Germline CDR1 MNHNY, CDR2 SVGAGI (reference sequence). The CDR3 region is CASSYSRFGGEQYF. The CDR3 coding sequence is TGTGCCAGCAGTTACTCGAGATTTGGGGGCGAGCAGTACTTC.

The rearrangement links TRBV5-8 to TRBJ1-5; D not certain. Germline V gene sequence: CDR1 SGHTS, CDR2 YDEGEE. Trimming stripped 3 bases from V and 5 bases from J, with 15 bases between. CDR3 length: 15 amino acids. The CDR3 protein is CASSSGATYDQPQHF. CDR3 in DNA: TGTGCCAGCAGCTCAGGTGCCACCTATGATCAGCCCCAGCATTTT.

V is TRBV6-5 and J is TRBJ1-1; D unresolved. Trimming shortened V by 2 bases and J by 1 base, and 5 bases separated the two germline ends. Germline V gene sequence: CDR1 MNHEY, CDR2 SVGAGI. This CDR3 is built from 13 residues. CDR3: CASSYRTNTEAFF. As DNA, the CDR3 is TGTGCCAGCAGTTACAGAACGAACACTGAAGCTTTCTTT.

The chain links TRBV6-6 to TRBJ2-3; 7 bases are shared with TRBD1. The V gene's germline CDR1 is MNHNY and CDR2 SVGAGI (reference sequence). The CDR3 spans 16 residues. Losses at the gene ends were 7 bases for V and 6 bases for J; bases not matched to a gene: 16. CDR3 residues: CASTLGGHQVADTQYF. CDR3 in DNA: TGTGCCAGCACCTTAGGGGGCCACCAGGTAGCTGATACGCAGTATTTT.

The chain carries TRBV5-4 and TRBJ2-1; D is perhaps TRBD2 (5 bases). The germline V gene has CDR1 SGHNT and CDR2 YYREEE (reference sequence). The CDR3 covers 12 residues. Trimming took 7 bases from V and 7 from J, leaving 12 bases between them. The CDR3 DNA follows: TGTGCCAGCTCGGAGGCCAGGAATGAGCAGTTCTTC. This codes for CASSEARNEQFF.

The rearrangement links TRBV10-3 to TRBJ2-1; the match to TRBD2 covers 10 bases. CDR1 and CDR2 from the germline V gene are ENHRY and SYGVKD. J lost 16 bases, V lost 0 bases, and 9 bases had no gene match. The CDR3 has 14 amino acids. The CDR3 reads CAISESKAGGLFFF. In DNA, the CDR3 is TGTGCCATCAGTGAGTCAAAAGCGGGGGGGTTATTCTTCTTC.